This T cell receptor (beta chain) was documented in a study of T-cell reconstitution after alpha-beta-depleted transplantation in children. Using unique molecular identifiers, the investigators prepared the TCRbeta library. One entry per CDR3 protein results from TCRdb running MiXCR on the PCR reads. Of 190,000 or so distinct CDR3 sequences in the sample, more than 14% were seen once. The V gene's germline CDR1 is DFQATT and CDR2 SNEGSKA (reference sequence). The CDR3 runs 19 residues. With 1 base clipped from V and 0 bases from J, the junction kept 14 bases outside the gene matches. There are many counts of this clonotype.

Here the sequenced sample was PBMCs from the stem cell graft donor, taken from the stem cell graft. The V and J genes are TRBV20-1 and TRBJ2-7; 11 positions match TRBD2. This clonotype originated in a human donor who donated a stem cell graft to a child with acute lymphoblastic leukemia. CDR3 residues: CSARAAPRGLAESSYEQYF. DNA for the CDR3: TGCAGTGCTAGAGCAGCCCCCCGGGGACTAGCGGAGAGCTCCTACGAGCAGTACTTC.